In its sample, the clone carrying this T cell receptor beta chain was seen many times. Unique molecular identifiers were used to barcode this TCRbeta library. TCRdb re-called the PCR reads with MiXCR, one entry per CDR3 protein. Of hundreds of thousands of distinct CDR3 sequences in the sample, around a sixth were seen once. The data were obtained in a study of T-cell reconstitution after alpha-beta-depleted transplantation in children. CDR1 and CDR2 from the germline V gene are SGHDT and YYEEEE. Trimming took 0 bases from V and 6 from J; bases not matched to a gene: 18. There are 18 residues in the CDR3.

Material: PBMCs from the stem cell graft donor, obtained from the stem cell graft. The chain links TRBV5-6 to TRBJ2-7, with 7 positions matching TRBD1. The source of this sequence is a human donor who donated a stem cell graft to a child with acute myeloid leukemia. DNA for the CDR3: TGTGCCAGCAGCTTGGCCGCATACCCTACAGGGGTCCTTGGCGAGCAGTACGTC. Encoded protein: CASSLAAYPTGVLGEQYV.